This passage covers 6 T cell receptor beta chains from one sample sequenced in a study of blood T cell repertoires in COVID-19. Clones were sequenced by immunoSEQ multiplex PCR, and TCRdb holds only the in-frame ones, with some missing. The repertoire holds more than 85,000 clones, almost 85% seen once, with 9.5% to 10% in the top ten. The sequenced sample consisted of peripheral blood. These receptors all come from a man between 40 and 49 years old with active or convalescent COVID-19.

The rearrangement joins TRBV9 to TRBJ2-3; the match to TRBD2 covers 7 bases. The CDR3 runs to 16 residues. The V and J ends lost 0 bases and 2 bases, in that order; junction bases with no gene match: 6. Per germline, CDR1 SGDLS and CDR2 YYNGEE. The CDR3 spells CASSVGLADNTDTQYF. DNA of the CDR3: TGTGCCAGCAGCGTAGGGCTAGCGGACAACACAGATACGCAGTATTTT.

This rearrangement joins TRBV30 to TRBJ2-5, with D maybe TRBD1 (6 bases). V was pared by 0 bases and J by 0 bases, with 11 bases between. From germline, CDR1 is GTSNPN and CDR2 SVGIG (reference sequence). This CDR3 region has 15 residues. The CDR3 spells CAWSVGTQHQETQYF. CDR3 DNA sequence: TGTGCCTGGAGTGTAGGGACACAGCACCAAGAGACCCAGTACTTC.

The chain combines TRBV5-1 with TRBJ2-5, with 12 nucleotides matching TRBD2. V lost 0 bases, J lost 2 bases, and 2 bases stayed unmatched. The CDR3 covers 16 residues. Germline-derived CDR1 and CDR2 are SGHRS and YFSETQ. This chain's CDR3 is CASSLGLAGAQETQYF. The CDR3 region has the DNA TGCGCCAGCAGCTTGGGACTAGCGGGGGCTCAAGAGACCCAGTACTTC.

The V call is TRBV5-4, the J call TRBJ2-7; a weak D match, TRBD1 (6 bases). The CDR3 length is 15 residues. Germline V gene lookup returns CDR1 SGHNT and CDR2 YYREEE (reference sequence). Trimming cost V 4 bases and J 3 bases, with 17 bases left between them. This CDR3 reads CASSHWDMGVYEQYF. CDR3 sequence (DNA): TGTGCCAGCAGCCACTGGGACATGGGAGTCTACGAGCAGTACTTC.

The chain couples TRBV3-1 (or the pseudogene TRBV3-2) to TRBJ2-2; a possible D gene is TRBD1 (6 bases). Per the germline V gene, CDR1 is LGHDT and CDR2 is YNNKEL (reference sequence). The CDR3 runs to 14 residues. Trimming took 5 bases from V and 4 from J, leaving 11 bases between them. The CDR3 DNA reads TGTGCCAGCAGCGTCGGACAGAGCACCGGGGAGCTGTTTTTT. Amino acid sequence: CASSVGQSTGELFF.

CDR3 DNA sequence: TGTGCCAGCAGCCCCCCCGGGAACACCATATATTTT. Translating gives CASSPPGNTIYF. This chain connects TRBV12-3 or TRBV12-4 to TRBJ1-3; D remains ambiguous. V lost 6 bases, J lost 7 bases, and 10 bases lay in between. The CDR3 consists of 12 residues.